This paragraph covers one T cell receptor (beta chain) sequence. These data are taken from a study of blood T cell repertoires in COVID-19. The CDR3 extends over 14 amino acids. Germline V gene lookup returns CDR1 SEHNR and CDR2 FQNEAQ (reference sequence). V shed 4 bases, J shed 4 bases, and the junction held 6 bases outside the gene matches. The protocol was immunoSEQ multiplex PCR, while the TCRdb copy is restricted to in-frame clones and leaves out a portion. This sample has some 240,000 clones, with approximately 85% found just once. The origin of this receptor is a woman between 65 and 79 years old with COVID-19, enrolled during active disease. Sequenced material: peripheral blood. This rearrangement joins TRBV7-9 to TRBJ2-7, with 8 nucleotides matching TRBD1. CDR3 DNA sequence: TGTGCCAGCAGCTCGGACAGGGTGGGATACGAGCAGTACTTC. Its protein is CASSSDRVGYEQYF. Full variable domain (missing parts from reference TRBV7-9 and TRBJ2-7): DTGVSQNPRHKITKRGQNVTFRCDPISEHNRLYWYRQTLGQGPEFLTYFQNEAQLEKSRLLSDRFSAERPKGSFSTLEIQRTEQGDSAMYLCASSSDRVGYEQYFGPGTRLTVT.